The entry below gives a single T cell receptor (beta chain) sequence along with its context. Mismatch with germline at one junction end may stem from a read error. This specimen includes other DNA sequences encoding the same CDR3. The sample belongs to a study of cytomegalovirus exposure and HLA in healthy donors. This PCR relied on a set of 60 Vbeta primers and 13 Jbeta primers. The method was immunoSEQ multiplex PCR; TCRdb's version includes in-frame clones alone and lacks a portion of them. The repertoire holds some 150,000 clones, with roughly 72% as singletons. The CDR3 length is 14 residues. Germline assignment: CDR1 SGHNT and CDR2 YYREEE (reference sequence).

V gene TRBV5-4 combines with J gene TRBJ1-2; D remains unclear. The sequencing input was PBMCs. This sequence originates from a man aged 25 to 40 in good health and CMV-seronegative. This CDR3 is CASSLGGSNYGYPF. DNA of the CDR3: TGTGCCAGCAGCTTGGGTGGGTCCAACTATGGCTACCCCTTC.